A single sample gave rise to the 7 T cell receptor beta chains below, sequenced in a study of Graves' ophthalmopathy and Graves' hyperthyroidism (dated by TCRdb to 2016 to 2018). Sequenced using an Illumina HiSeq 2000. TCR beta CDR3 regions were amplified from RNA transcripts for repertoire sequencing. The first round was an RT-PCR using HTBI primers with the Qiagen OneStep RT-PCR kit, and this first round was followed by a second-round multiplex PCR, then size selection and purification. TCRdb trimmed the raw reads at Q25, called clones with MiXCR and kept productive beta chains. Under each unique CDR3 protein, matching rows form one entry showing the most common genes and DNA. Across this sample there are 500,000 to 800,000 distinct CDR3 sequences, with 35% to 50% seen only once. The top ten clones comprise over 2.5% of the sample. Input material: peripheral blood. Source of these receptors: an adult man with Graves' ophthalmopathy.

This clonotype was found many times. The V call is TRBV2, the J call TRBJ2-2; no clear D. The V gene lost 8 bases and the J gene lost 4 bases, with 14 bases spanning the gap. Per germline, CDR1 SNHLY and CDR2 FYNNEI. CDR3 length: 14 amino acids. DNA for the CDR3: TGTGCCAGCTTGGGTCAGCCTACCACCGGGGAGCTGTTTTTT. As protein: CASLGQPTTGELFF.

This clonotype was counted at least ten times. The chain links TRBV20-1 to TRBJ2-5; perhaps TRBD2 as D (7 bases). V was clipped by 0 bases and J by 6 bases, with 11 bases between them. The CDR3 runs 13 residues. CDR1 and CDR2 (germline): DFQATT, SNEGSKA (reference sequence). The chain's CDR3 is CSARDWGGQTQYF. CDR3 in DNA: TGCAGTGCTAGAGATTGGGGGGGGCAGACCCAGTACTTC.

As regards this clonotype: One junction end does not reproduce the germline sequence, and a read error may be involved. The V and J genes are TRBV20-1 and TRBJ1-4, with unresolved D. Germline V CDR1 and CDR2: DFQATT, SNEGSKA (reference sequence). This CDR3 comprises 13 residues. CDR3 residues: CNAMDGTSGKLFF. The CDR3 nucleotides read TGCAATGCTATGGACGGCACCTCTGGAAAACTGTTTTTT.

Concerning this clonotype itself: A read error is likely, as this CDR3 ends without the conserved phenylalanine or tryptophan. The DNA for the CDR3 is TGTGCCAGCAGCTTACGAGTGGGGCAAGAGACCCAGTACGTC. This codes for CASSLRVGQETQYV. The rearrangement uses TRBV7-9 and TRBJ2-5; D remains unclear. Germline V gene lookup returns CDR1 SEHNR and CDR2 FQNEAQ (reference sequence). The CDR3 is 14 amino acids. Trimming shortened V by 2 bases and J by 2 bases, and 9 bases separated the two germline ends.

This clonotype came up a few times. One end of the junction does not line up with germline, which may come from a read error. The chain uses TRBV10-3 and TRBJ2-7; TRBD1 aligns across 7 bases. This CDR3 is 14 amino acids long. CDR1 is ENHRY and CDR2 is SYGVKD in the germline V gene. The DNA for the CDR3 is TGTGCCAGCAGTGTGCGACAGGGATGGAACGAGCAGTACTTC. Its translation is CASSVRQGWNEQYF.

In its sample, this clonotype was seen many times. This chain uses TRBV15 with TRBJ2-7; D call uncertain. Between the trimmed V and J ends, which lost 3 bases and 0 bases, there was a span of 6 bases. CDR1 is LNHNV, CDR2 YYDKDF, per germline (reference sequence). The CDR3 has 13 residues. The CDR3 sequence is CATSSDGSYEQYF. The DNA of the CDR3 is TGTGCCACCAGCAGCGACGGCTCCTACGAGCAGTACTTC.

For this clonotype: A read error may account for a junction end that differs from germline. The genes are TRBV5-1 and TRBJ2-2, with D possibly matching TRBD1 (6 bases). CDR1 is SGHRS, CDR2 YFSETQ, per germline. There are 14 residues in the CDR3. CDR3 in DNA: TGCGCCAGCAGCCCCCGGGACACCACCGGGGAGCTGGTTTTT. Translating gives CASSPRDTTGELVF. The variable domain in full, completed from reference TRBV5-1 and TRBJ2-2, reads KAGVTQTPRYLIKTRGQQVTLSCSPISGHRSVSWYQQTPGQGLQFLFEYFSETQRNKGNFPGRFSGRQFSNSRSEMNVSTLELGDSALYLCASSPRDTTGELVFGEGSRLTVL.